This T cell receptor (beta chain) stems from a study of beta chain features in type 1 diabetes. Study-level points and caveats: Possible PCR preference for shorter templates applied equally to patients and controls. Significant though moderate, a shortening of TCRB CDR3s appeared in all four CD4+ subsets of Type 1 diabetes patients.

Expressed TCRB transcripts got sequenced, as all isolated RNA was reverse transcribed. There were several million reads on average in the naive, central memory and regulatory T cell samples. Clones were sequenced by immunoSEQ multiplex PCR, and TCRdb holds only the in-frame ones, with some missing. The table lists some 250,000 clones, 11% to 15% of them singletons. Comments on this clone: What it binds is not known.

The source is a man aged 25-40 years with type 1 diabetes. Sequencing was performed on naive CD4+ T cells from blood.

CDR3 nucleotide sequence: TGTGCCAGCAGTGAACGGACAGGGGGTCCTGAAGCTTTCTTT. Its translation: CASSERTGGPEAFF. The rearrangement joins TRBV2 to TRBJ1-1; TRBD1 matches at 10 bases. V lost 2 bases and J lost 6; bases outside the gene matches: 3. This CDR3 spans 14 amino acids. The germline gives CDR1 SNHLY, CDR2 FYNNEI.